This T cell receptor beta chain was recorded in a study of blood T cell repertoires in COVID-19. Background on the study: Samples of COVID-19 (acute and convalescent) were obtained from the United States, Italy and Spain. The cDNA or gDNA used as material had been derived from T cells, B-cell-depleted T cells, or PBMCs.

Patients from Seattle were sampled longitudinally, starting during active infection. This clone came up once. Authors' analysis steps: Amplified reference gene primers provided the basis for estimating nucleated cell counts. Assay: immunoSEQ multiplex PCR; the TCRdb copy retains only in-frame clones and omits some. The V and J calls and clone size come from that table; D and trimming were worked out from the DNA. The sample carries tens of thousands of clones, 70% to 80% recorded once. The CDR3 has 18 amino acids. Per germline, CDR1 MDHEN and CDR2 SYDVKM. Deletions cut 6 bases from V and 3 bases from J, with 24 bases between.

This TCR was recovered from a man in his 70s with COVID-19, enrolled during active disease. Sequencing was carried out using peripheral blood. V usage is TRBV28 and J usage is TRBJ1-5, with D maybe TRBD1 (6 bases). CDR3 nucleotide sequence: TGTGCCAGCAGACCCAGGGGCGTCAGGAGCATATCCAATCAGCCCCAGCATTTT. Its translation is CASRPRGVRSISNQPQHF.